These 6 T cell receptor beta chains came from one sample sequenced in a study of blood T cell repertoires in COVID-19. Profiling relied on immunoSEQ multiplex PCR, and the TCRdb table lists in-frame clones only, not all of them. The sample shows about 200,000 clones, roughly 88% of them seen only once. The sequenced sample consisted of PBMCs or T cells enriched from blood (not recorded which). The source is a man aged 35 to 55 with acute COVID-19.

This chain links TRBV19 with TRBJ2-3; 10 bases fit TRBD2. This CDR3 region has 17 residues. V lost 8 bases to trimming and J lost 2 bases; unmatched junction nucleotides: 13. Germline assignment: CDR1 LNHDA and CDR2 SQIVND (reference sequence). This CDR3 reads CASSITASGSFTDTQYF. For the CDR3, the DNA is TGTGCCAGTTCGATTACGGCTAGCGGGAGTTTCACAGATACGCAGTATTTT.

CDR3 bases: TGTGCCAGTAGTATAAGAGGGCTAGCGGGGTACCAAGAGACCCAGTACTTC. It encodes CASSIRGLAGYQETQYF. The J gene is TRBJ2-5, the V gene TRBV19; 9 nucleotides line up with TRBD2. Germline CDR1 LNHDA, CDR2 SQIVND (reference sequence). This CDR3 is built from 17 residues. Unmatched junction bases numbered 7, after V lost 2 bases and J lost 0 bases.

The V call is TRBV24-1, the J call TRBJ2-2, with 10 bases that match TRBD1. Per germline, CDR1 KGHDR and CDR2 SFDVKD. CDR3 length: 16 residues. Trimming cost V 8 bases and J 3 bases; bases outside gene matches: 8. The CDR3 DNA follows: TGTGCCACCATGGGCGGACAGGGGGAGGACACCGGGGAGCTGTTTTTT. This codes for CATMGGQGEDTGELFF.

Only a few counts were recorded for this clone. This chain links TRBV7-9 with TRBJ2-7, with a weak D call TRBD2 (5 bases). The CDR3 extends over 12 amino acids. V lost 2 bases to trimming and J lost 5 bases, with 7 bases between them. From germline, CDR1 is SEHNR and CDR2 FQNEAQ (reference sequence). CDR3 sequence reads: CASSLQRHEQYF. CDR3 in DNA: TGTGCCAGCAGCTTACAGCGGCACGAGCAGTACTTC.

The chain carries TRBV30 and TRBJ2-7; a weak D match, TRBD1 (5 bases). Germline-derived CDR1 and CDR2 are GTSNPN and SVGIG (reference sequence). The CDR3 spans 12 residues. V was cut by 4 bases and J by 2 bases, with 9 bases left in between. CDR3 sequence reads: CAWTKGAYEQYF. The CDR3 bases are TGTGCCTGGACCAAAGGGGCCTACGAGCAGTACTTC.

The chain has TRBV30 and TRBJ2-3, with a tentative D call TRBD1 (6 bases). The CDR3 is 14 amino acids. Between the trimmed V and J ends, which lost 5 bases and 1 base, there was a span of 13 bases. Germline CDR1 is GTSNPN and CDR2 is SVGIG (reference sequence). The chain's CDR3 is CAWRLGHRTDTQYF. Written as DNA, the CDR3 is TGTGCCTGGCGACTGGGACACCGCACAGATACGCAGTATTTT.